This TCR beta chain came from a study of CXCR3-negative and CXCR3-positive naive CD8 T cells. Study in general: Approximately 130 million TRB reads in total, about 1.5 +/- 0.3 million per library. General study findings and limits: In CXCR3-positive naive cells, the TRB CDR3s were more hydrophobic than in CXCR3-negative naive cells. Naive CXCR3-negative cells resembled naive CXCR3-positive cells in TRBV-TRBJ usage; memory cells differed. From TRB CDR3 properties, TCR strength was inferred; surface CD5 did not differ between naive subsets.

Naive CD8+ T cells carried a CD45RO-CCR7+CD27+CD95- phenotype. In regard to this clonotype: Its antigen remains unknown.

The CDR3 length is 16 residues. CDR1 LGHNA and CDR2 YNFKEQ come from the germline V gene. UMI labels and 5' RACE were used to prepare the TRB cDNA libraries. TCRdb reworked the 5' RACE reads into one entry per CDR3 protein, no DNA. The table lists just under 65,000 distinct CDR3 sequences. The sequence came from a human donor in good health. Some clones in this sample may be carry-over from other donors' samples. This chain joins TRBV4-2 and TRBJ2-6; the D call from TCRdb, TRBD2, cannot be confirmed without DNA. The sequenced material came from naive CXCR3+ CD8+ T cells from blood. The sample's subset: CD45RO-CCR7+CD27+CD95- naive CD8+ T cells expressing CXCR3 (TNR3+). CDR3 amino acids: CASDVSGADGANVLTF.